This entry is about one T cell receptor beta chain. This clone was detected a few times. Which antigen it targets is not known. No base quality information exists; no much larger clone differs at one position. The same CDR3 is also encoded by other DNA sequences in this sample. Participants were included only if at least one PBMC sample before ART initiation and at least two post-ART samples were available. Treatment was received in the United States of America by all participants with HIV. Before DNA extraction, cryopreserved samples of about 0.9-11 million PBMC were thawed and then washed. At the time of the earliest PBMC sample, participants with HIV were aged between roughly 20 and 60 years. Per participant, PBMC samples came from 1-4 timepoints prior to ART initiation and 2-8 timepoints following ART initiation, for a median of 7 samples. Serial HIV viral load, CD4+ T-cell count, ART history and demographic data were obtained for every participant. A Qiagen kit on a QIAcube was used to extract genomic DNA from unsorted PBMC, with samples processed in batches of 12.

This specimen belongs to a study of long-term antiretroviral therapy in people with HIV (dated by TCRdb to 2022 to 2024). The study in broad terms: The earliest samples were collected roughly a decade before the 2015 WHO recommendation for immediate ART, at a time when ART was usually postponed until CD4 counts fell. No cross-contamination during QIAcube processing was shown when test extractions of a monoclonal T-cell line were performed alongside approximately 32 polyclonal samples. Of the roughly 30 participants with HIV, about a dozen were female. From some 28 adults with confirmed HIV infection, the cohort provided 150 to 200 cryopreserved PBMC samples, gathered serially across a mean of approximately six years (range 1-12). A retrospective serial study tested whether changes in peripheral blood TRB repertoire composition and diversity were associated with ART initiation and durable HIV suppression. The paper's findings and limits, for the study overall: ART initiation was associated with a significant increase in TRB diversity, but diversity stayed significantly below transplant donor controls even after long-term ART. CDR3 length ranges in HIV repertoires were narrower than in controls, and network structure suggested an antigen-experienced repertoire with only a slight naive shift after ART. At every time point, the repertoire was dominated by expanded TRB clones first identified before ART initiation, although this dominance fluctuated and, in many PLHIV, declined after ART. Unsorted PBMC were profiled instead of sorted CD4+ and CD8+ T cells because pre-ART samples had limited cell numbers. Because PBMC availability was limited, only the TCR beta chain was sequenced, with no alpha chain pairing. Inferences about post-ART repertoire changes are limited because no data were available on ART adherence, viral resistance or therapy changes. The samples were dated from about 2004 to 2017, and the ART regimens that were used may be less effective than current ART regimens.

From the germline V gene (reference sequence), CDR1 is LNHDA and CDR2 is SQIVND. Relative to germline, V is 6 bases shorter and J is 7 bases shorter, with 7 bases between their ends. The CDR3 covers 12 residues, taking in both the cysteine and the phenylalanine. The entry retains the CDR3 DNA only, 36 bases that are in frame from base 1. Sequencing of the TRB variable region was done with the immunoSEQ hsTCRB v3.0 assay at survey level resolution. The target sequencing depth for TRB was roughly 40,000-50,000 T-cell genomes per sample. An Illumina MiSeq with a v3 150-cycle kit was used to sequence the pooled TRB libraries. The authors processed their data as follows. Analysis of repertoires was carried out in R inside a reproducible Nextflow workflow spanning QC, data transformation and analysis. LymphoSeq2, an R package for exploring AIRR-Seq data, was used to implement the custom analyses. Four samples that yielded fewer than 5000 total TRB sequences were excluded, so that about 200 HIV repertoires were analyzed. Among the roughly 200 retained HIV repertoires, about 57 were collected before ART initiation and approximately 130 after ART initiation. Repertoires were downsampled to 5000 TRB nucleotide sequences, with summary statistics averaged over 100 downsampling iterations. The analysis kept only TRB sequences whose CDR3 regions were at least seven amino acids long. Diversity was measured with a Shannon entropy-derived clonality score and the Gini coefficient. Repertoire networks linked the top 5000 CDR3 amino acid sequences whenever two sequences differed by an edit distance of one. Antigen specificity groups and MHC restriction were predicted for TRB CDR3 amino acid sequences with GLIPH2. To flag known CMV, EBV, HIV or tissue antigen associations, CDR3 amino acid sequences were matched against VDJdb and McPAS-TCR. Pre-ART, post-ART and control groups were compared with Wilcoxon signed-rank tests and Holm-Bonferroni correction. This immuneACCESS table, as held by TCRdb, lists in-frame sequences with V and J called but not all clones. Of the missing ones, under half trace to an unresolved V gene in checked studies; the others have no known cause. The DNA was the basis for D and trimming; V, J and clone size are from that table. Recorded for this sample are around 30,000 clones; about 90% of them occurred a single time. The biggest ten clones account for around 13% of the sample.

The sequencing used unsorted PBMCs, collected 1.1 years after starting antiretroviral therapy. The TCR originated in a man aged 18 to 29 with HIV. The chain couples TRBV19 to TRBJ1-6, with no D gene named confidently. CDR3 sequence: CASRQGNSPLHF. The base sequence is TGTGCCAGTAGGCAAGGGAATTCACCCCTCCACTTT.